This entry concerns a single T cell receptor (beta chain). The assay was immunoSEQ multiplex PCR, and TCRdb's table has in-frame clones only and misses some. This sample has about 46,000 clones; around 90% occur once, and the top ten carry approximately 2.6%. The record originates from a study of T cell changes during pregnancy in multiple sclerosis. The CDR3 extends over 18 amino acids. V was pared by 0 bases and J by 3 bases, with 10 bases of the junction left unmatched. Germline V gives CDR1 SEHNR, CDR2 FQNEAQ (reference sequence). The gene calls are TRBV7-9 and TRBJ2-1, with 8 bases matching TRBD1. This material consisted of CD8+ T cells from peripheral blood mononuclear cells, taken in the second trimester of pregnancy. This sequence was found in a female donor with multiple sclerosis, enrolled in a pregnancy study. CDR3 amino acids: CASSLARPGQDNYNEQFF. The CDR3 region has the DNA TGTGCCAGCAGCTTAGCTCGGCCGGGACAGGACAACTACAATGAGCAGTTCTTC.